The clone carrying this T cell receptor beta chain has just a few counts. The antigen is unknown. Other nucleotide sequences from this sample produce the same CDR3. The data belong to a study of shared clonotypes between healthy human individuals. Background on the study: The donor pool was made up of a couple of women and three men aged 18 to 49.

Regarding the study as a whole: Rarefaction exposed incomplete sorted-subset sequencing despite large depth. The naive CD4 repertoires of a handful of donors were compared, and around 5.1% of clonotypes were shared.

As originally analysed: ImmunoSEQ gave junction-only sequences without quality scores, so filtering differed. Assay used: immunoSEQ multiplex PCR; TCRdb lists only in-frame clones, some missing. The V and J calls and clone size were taken over from that table, and D and trimming were inferred from the DNA. The table records some 2,500,000 clones, approximately 93% of them present only once. The receptor's source is a man aged 18 to 30 in good health. Some clones in this sample may be carry-over from other donors' samples. The sample was naive CD4+ T cells from PBMCs. This sample's subset: CD45RA+ positively selected.

The DNA for the CDR3 is TGTGCCAGCAGTTTAGGCGGAGCAACTAATGAAAAACTGTTTTTT. As protein: CASSLGGATNEKLFF. The V and J genes are TRBV28 and TRBJ1-4; no clear D. CDR3 length: 15 residues. Germline lookup yields CDR1 MDHEN and CDR2 SYDVKM. V was cut by 2 bases and J by 0 bases, with 7 bases left in between.